The rows below give T cell receptor beta chains drawn from one sample of a study of cytomegalovirus exposure and HLA in healthy donors. Method: immunoSEQ multiplex PCR; TCRdb's copy keeps in-frame clones and lacks some. This sample has approximately 110,000 clones, with around 80% found just once. Sequenced: PBMCs. These TCRs come from a man aged 45-65 years in good health and CMV-seronegative. The CDR3 runs from the conserved cysteine through the conserved F or W. The order of the fields is V gene, CDR3 length, clone size, J gene, D gene, CDR3 protein. The D gene is left open where the match is weak. Size values are once, few and many counts, or a class for expanded clones, and some rows have none.

v_gene: TRBV18; len: 15; abundance: few; j_gene: TRBJ1-6; d_gene: NA; CDR3aa: CASSINGVYNSPLHF
v_gene: TRBV6-1; len: 15; abundance: NA; j_gene: TRBJ2-1; d_gene: TRBD2; CDR3aa: CASMRTSGPYNEQFF
v_gene: TRBV7-2; len: 13; abundance: few; j_gene: TRBJ2-2; d_gene: NA; CDR3aa: CASKSPGAGELFF
v_gene: TRBV28; len: 13; abundance: NA; j_gene: TRBJ2-7; d_gene: TRBD2; CDR3aa: CASSFGVAGPWYF
v_gene: TRBV7-2; len: 15; abundance: NA; j_gene: TRBJ2-1; d_gene: TRBD2; CDR3aa: CASSLGRGGYNEQFF
v_gene: TRBV4-2; len: 13; abundance: few; j_gene: TRBJ2-1; d_gene: NA; CDR3aa: CASSQEKETVQFF
v_gene: TRBV4-2; len: 17; abundance: few; j_gene: TRBJ2-1; d_gene: NA; CDR3aa: CASSQENLVLSYNEQFF
v_gene: TRBV10-3; len: 14; abundance: few; j_gene: TRBJ1-2; d_gene: TRBD1; CDR3aa: CAITKGQGNYGYTF
v_gene: TRBV5-4; len: 14; abundance: few; j_gene: TRBJ2-1; d_gene: TRBD1; CDR3aa: CASSPDRGYNEQFF
v_gene: TRBV4-3; len: 19; abundance: NA; j_gene: TRBJ1-3; d_gene: NA; CDR3aa: CASSQFRPGGELGGNTIYF
v_gene: TRBV6-1; len: 14; abundance: NA; j_gene: TRBJ2-1; d_gene: TRBD1; CDR3aa: CASSRGQGADEQFF
v_gene: TRBV30; len: 14; abundance: NA; j_gene: TRBJ1-3; d_gene: NA; CDR3aa: CACRDIHSGNTIYF
v_gene: TRBV4-3; len: 15; abundance: once; j_gene: TRBJ2-3; d_gene: NA; CDR3aa: CASSQEGRGTDTQYF
v_gene: TRBV10-3; len: 12; abundance: NA; j_gene: TRBJ2-7; d_gene: NA; CDR3aa: CAIRPESYEQYF
v_gene: TRBV6-5; len: 14; abundance: NA; j_gene: TRBJ1-3; d_gene: NA; CDR3aa: CASSYNGAGNTIYF
v_gene: TRBV29-1; len: 13; abundance: NA; j_gene: TRBJ1-2; d_gene: NA; CDR3aa: CSVERGSIYGYTF
v_gene: TRBV5-1; len: 17; abundance: NA; j_gene: TRBJ1-3; d_gene: TRBD1; CDR3aa: CASSLGTGGASGNTIYF
v_gene: TRBV7-9; len: 12; abundance: NA; j_gene: TRBJ2-1; d_gene: NA; CDR3aa: CASSRDRNEQFF
v_gene: TRBV5-1; len: 13; abundance: NA; j_gene: TRBJ1-2; d_gene: TRBD1; CDR3aa: CASSFDRAYGYTF
v_gene: TRBV29-1; len: 13; abundance: once; j_gene: TRBJ2-2; d_gene: TRBD1; CDR3aa: CSGGTGNTGELFF